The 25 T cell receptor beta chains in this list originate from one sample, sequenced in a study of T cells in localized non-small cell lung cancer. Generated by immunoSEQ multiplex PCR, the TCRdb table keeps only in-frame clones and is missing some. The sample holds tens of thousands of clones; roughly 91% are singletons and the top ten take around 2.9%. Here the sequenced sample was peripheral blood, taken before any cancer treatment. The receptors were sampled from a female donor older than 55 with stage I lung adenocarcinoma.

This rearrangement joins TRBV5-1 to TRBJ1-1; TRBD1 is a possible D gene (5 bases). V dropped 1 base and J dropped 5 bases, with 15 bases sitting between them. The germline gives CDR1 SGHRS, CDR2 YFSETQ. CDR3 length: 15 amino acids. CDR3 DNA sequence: TGCGCCAGCAGCTTGACGGCTCAGGGTAGGACTGAAGCTTTCTTT. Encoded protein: CASSLTAQGRTEAFF.

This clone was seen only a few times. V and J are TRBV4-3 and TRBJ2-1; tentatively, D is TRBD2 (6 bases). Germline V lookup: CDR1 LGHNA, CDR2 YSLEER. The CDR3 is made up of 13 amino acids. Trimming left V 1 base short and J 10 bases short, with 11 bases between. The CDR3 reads CASSQVWLAEQFF. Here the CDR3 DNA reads TGCGCCAGCAGCCAAGTGTGGCTAGCGGAGCAGTTCTTC.

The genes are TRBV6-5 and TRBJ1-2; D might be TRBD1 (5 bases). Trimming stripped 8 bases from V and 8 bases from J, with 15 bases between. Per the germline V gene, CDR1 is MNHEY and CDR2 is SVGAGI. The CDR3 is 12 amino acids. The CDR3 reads CASHGQGRGYTF. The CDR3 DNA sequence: TGTGCCAGCCACGGCCAGGGTAGGGGCTACACCTTC.

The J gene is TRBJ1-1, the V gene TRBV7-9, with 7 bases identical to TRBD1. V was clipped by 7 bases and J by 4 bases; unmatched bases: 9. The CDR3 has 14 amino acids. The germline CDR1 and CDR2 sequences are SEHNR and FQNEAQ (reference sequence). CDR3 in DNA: TGTGCCAGCACCACCGGGACAGAGGGCACTGAAGCTTTCTTT. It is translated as CASTTGTEGTEAFF.

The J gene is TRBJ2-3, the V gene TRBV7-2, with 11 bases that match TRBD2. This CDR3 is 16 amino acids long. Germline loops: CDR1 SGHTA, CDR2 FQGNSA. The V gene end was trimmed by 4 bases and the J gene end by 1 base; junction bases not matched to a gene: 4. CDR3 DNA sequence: TGTGCCAGCAGCTCGACTAGCGGGACCGGCACAGATACGCAGTATTTT. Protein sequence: CASSSTSGTGTDTQYF.

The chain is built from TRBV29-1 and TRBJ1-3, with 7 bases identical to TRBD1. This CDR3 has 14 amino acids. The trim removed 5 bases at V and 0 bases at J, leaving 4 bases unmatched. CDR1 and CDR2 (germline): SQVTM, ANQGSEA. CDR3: CSVWTGNSGNTIYF. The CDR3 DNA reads TGCAGCGTTTGGACAGGAAACTCTGGAAACACCATATATTTT.

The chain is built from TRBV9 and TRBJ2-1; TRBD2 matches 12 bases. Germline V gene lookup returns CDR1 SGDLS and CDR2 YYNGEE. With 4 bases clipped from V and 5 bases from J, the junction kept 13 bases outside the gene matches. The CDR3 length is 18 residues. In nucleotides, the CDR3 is TGTGCCAGCAGCAGCCCTAGCGGGAGGGGCTTCTTGGACAATGAGCAGTTCTTC. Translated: CASSSPSGRGFLDNEQFF. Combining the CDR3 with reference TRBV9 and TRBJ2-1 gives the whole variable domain DSGVTQTPKHLITATGQRVTLRCSPRSGDLSVYWYQQSLDQGLQFLIQYYNGEERAKGNILERFSAQQFPDLHSELNLSSLELGDSALYFCASSSPSGRGFLDNEQFFGPGTRLTVL.

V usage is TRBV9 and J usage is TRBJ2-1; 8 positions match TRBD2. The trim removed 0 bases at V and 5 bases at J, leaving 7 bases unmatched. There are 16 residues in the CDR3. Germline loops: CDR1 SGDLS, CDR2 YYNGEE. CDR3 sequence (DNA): TGTGCCAGCAGCGTAGGCCTGGGTAGCGGGGACAATGAGCAGTTCTTC. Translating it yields CASSVGLGSGDNEQFF.

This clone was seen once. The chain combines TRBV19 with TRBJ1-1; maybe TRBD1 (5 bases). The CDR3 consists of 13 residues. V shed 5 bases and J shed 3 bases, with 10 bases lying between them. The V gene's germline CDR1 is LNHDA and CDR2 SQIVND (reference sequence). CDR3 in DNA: TGTGCCAGTAGTTGGGACTCGGACACTGAAGCTTTCTTT. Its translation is CASSWDSDTEAFF.

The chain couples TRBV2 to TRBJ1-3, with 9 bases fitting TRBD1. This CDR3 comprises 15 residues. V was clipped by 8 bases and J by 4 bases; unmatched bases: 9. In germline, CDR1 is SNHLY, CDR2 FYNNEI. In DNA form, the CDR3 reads TGTGCCAGCGTTTCGGGACAGGGAGGCGGAAACACCATATATTTT. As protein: CASVSGQGGGNTIYF.

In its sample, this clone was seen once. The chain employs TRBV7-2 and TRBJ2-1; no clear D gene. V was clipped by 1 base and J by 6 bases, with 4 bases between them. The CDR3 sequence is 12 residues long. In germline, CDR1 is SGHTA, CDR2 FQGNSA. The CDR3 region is CASSLEANEQFF. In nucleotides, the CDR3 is TGTGCCAGCAGCTTAGAGGCCAATGAGCAGTTCTTC.

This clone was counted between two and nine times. The CDR3 loop is CASRQMGGELFF. The CDR3 DNA reads TGTGCCAGCAGACAGATGGGCGGGGAGCTGTTTTTT. This chain connects TRBV6-5 to TRBJ2-2, with unresolved D. The CDR3 length is 12 residues. Between the trimmed V and J ends, which lost 6 bases and 7 bases, there was a span of 9 bases. The germline gives CDR1 MNHEY, CDR2 SVGAGI.

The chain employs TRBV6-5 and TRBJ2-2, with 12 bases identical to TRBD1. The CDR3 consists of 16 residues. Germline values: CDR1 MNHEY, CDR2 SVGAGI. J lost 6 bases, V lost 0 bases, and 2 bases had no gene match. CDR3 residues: CASSYSGQGAAGELFF. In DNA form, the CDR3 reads TGTGCCAGCAGTTACTCGGGACAGGGGGCGGCCGGGGAGCTGTTTTTT.

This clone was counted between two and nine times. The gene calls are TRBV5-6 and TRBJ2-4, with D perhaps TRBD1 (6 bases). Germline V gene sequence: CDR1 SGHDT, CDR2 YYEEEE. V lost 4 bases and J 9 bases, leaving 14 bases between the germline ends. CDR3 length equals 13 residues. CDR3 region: CASSRDPRGIQYF. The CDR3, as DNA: TGTGCCAGCAGCCGGGACCCCAGGGGCATTCAGTACTTC.

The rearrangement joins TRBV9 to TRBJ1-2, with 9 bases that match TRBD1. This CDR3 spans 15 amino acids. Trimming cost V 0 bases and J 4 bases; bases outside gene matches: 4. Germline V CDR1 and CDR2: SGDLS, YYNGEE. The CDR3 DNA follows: TGTGCCAGCAGCGTAGAAGGGACAGGGTTCTATGGCTACACCTTC. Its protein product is CASSVEGTGFYGYTF.

The CDR3 here is CASSLVAGGADEQFF. In DNA, the CDR3 is TGTGCCAGCAGCTTAGTAGCGGGAGGAGCCGATGAGCAGTTCTTC. V gene TRBV7-6 combines with J gene TRBJ2-1, with 10 bases fitting TRBD2. There are 15 residues in the CDR3. V was clipped by 1 base and J by 8 bases; unmatched bases: 5. CDR1 and CDR2 (germline): SGHVS, FNYEAQ.

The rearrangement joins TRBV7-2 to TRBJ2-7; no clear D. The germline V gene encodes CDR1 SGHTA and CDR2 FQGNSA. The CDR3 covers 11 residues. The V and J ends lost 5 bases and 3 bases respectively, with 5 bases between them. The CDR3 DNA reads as TGTGCCAGCAGCCGATACTACGAGCAGTACTTC. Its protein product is CASSRYYEQYF.

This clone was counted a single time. The DNA for the CDR3 is TGTGCCAGCAGCTTCAGTAGCGGGGACTACAATGAGCAGTTCTTC. Its translation: CASSFSSGDYNEQFF. The chain recombines TRBV7-2 with TRBJ2-1; 8 nucleotides agree with TRBD2. This CDR3 contains 15 residues. Germline CDR1 reads SGHTA; CDR2 reads FQGNSA. V shed 3 bases and J 3 bases; nucleotides not matched to a gene: 4.

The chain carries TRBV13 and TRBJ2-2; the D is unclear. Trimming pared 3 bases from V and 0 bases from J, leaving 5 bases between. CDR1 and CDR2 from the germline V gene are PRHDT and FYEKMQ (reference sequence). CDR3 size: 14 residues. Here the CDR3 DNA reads TGTGCCAGCAGCTTTGGGGCGAACACCGGGGAGCTGTTTTTT. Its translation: CASSFGANTGELFF.

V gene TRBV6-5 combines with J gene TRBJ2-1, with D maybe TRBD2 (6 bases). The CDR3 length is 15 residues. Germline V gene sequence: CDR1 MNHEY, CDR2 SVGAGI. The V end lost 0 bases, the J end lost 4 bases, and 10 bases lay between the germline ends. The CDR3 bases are TGTGCCAGCAGTTACTCGGGGCGGGATTACAATGAGCAGTTCTTC. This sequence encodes CASSYSGRDYNEQFF.

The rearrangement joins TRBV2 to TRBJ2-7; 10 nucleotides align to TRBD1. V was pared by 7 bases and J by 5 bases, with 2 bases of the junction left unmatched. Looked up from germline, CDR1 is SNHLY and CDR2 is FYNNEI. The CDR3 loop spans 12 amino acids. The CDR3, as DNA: TGTGCCAGCAAGACAGGGGGCGACGAGCAGTACTTC. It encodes CASKTGGDEQYF.

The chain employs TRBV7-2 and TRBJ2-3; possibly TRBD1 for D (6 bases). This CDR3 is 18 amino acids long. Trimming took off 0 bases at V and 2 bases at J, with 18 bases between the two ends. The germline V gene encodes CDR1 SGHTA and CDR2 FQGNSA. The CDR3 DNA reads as TGTGCCAGCAGCTTAGCAGTGGGGGCCCTCGGCTTCACAGATACGCAGTATTTT. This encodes CASSLAVGALGFTDTQYF.

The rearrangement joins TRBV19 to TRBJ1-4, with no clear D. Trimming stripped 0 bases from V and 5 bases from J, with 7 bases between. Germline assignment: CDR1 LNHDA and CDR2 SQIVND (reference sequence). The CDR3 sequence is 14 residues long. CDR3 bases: TGTGCCAGTAGTATAGACGACGGGAATGAAAAACTGTTTTTT. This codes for CASSIDDGNEKLFF.

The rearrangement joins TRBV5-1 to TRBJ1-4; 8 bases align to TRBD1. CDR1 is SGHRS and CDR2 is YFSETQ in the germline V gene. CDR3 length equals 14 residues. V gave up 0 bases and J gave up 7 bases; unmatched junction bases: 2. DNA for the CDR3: TGCGCCAGCAGCTTGGCAGGGGGCTTTGAAAAACTGTTTTTT. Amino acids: CASSLAGGFEKLFF. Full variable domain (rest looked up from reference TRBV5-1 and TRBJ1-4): KAGVTQTPRYLIKTRGQQVTLSCSPISGHRSVSWYQQTPGQGLQFLFEYFSETQRNKGNFPGRFSGRQFSNSRSEMNVSTLELGDSALYLCASSLAGGFEKLFFGSGTQLSVL.

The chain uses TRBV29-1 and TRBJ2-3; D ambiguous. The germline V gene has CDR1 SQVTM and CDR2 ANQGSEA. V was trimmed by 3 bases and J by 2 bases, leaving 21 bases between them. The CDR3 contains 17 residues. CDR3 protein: CSVELEGVVAVTDTQYF. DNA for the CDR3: TGCAGCGTTGAGTTAGAAGGTGTGGTGGCGGTCACAGATACGCAGTATTTT.